A selection of T cell receptor beta chains follows, all from one sample in a study of cytomegalovirus exposure and HLA in healthy donors. Sequenced by immunoSEQ multiplex PCR; TCRdb stores in-frame clones only, minus some. The sample lists 40,000 to 55,000 clones; approximately 73% were seen once. The specimen sequenced was PBMCs. The receptors stem from a man younger than 35 in good health and CMV-seronegative. CDR3s include the opening cysteine and the closing phenylalanine or tryptophan. D genes are given only for firm matches. Clone size is shown for a subset of rows, as once, few, many or a class of expanded clone.

J gene | clone size | D gene | V gene | CDR3 protein | CDR3 DNA
TRBJ2-7 | NA | TRBD1 | TRBV5-1 | CASSLLGTVYEQYF | TGCGCCAGCAGCCTTTTGGGGACAGTCTACGAGCAGTACTTC
TRBJ1-5 | NA | NA | TRBV19 | CASRRGPSYQPQHF | TGTGCCAGTAGACGGGGTCCCAGCTATCAGCCCCAGCATTTT
TRBJ1-4 | NA | TRBD1 | TRBV7-9 | CASSFPDRDHEKLFF | TGTGCCAGCAGCTTCCCAGACAGGGATCATGAAAAACTGTTTTTT
TRBJ2-4 | NA | NA | TRBV28 | CASSLSAGAKNIQYF | TGTGCCAGCAGTTTATCAGCAGGAGCCAAAAACATTCAGTACTTC
TRBJ1-2 | NA | TRBD1 | TRBV14 | CASSLGQVYGYTF | TGTGCCAGCAGCCTCGGACAGGTTTATGGCTACACCTTC
TRBJ1-1 | NA | TRBD1 | TRBV25-1 | CASSAISGGNTEAFF | TGTGCCAGCAGTGCTATATCAGGGGGAAACACTGAAGCTTTCTTT
TRBJ2-3 | NA | NA | TRBV5-1 | CASSVQGGTQYF | TGCGCCAGCAGCGTCCAGGGGGGTACGCAGTATTTT
TRBJ1-4 | NA | TRBD1 | TRBV30 | CAWSVRDRGHTNEKLFF | TGTGCCTGGAGTGTACGGGACAGGGGGCATACTAATGAAAAACTGTTTTTT
TRBJ1-2 | NA | NA | TRBV29-1 | CSAKNRVGYGYTF | TGCAGCGCCAAAAACAGGGTCGGCTATGGCTACACCTTC
TRBJ1-2 | NA | NA | TRBV4-1 | CASSQSTAATYGYTF | TGCGCCAGCAGCCAATCTACAGCCGCCACCTATGGCTACACCTTC
TRBJ1-1 | once | TRBD1 | TRBV9 | CASTPGTGELEAFF | TGTGCCAGCACCCCAGGGACAGGGGAGCTTGAAGCTTTCTTT
TRBJ1-1 | NA | NA | TRBV2 | CASSVKRGTEAFF | TGTGCCAGCAGTGTTAAACGGGGGACTGAAGCTTTCTTT
TRBJ1-1 | NA | TRBD1 | TRBV30 | CAWSAGTGLEAFF | TGTGCCTGGTCAGCCGGGACAGGTCTTGAAGCTTTCTTT
TRBJ2-7 | NA | TRBD1 | TRBV10-1 | CASSESFGGQHEQYF | TGCGCCAGCAGTGAGTCGTTTGGGGGACAGCACGAGCAGTACTTC
TRBJ2-2 | once | TRBD1 | TRBV18 | CASSLPLTGSGELFF | TGTGCCAGCTCACTTCCATTGACAGGGTCCGGGGAGCTGTTTTTT
TRBJ1-1 | NA | NA | TRBV28 | CASSRTRNTEAFF | TGTGCCAGCAGCCGGACAAGGAACACTGAAGCTTTCTTT
TRBJ1-2 | NA | TRBD1 | TRBV7-2 | CASSLEQGAGGYTF | TGTGCCAGCAGCTTAGAGCAGGGGGCAGGTGGCTACACCTTC
TRBJ1-2 | NA | TRBD1 | TRBV10-3 | CAISEQGASVYGYTF | TGTGCCATCAGTGAACAGGGGGCCTCCGTCTATGGCTACACCTTC
TRBJ2-6 | few | TRBD1 | TRBV5-1 | CASSLGQGALGANVLTF | TGCGCCAGCAGCCTAGGACAGGGGGCGCTTGGGGCCAACGTCCTGACTTTC
TRBJ2-5 | NA | NA | TRBV5-6 | CASSFLGASETQYF | TGTGCCAGCAGCTTCTTGGGGGCGTCCGAGACCCAGTACTTC
TRBJ1-2 | once | NA | TRBV30 | CAWTGDFYGYTF | TGTGCCTGGACAGGGGATTTTTATGGCTACACCTTC
TRBJ2-1 | NA | NA | TRBV5-1 | CASSRTGGTYNEQFF | TGCGCCAGCAGCAGGACAGGAGGGACCTACAATGAGCAGTTCTTC